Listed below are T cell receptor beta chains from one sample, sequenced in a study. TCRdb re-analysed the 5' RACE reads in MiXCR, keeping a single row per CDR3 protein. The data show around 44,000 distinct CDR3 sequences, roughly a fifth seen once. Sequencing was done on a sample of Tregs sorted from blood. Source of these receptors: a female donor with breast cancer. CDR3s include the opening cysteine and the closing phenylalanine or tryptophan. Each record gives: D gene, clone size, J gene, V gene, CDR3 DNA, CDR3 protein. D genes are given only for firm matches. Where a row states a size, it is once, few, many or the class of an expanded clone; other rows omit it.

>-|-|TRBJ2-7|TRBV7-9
TGTGCCAGCAGCTTAGTCGGATTCTCCTACGAGCAGTACTTC
CASSLVGFSYEQYF
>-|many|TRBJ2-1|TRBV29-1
TGCAGCGTTGCCGGGGATGAGCAGTTCTTC
CSVAGDEQFF
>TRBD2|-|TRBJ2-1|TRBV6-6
TGTGCCAGCACTACGGGACTAGCGGAGACCTACAATGAGCAGTTCTTC
CASTTGLAETYNEQFF
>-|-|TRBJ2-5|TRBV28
TGTGCCACCAGCGAGTTGAGGGAGACCCAGTACTTC
CATSELRETQYF
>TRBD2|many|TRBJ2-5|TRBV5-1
TGCGCCAGCAGTCACGGACTAGCGGGAGTTTTATTAGAGACCCAGTACTTC
CASSHGLAGVLLETQYF
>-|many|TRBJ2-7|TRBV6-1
TGTGCCAGCAGTGAAGCGGGGATCATCTACGAGCAGTACTTC
CASSEAGIIYEQYF
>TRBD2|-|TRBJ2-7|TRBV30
TGTGCCTGGAGAAGGTGGGGACTAGGGGGCGAGCAGTACTTC
CAWRRWGLGGEQYF
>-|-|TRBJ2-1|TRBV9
TGTGCCAGCAGCGTTGATGACTCCAAGCAGTTCTTC
CASSVDDSKQFF
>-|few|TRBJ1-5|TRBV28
TGTGCCAGCAGTTTTGGTCTGCGCAATCAGCCCCAGCATTTT
CASSFGLRNQPQHF
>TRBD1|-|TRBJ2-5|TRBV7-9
TGTGCCAGCAGCTCCAACCGGGACAGGGTTGAAGAGACCCAGTACTTC
CASSSNRDRVEETQYF
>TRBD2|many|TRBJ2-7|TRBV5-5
TGTGCCAGCAGCTCTAGCGGCTACGAGCAGTACTTC
CASSSSGYEQYF
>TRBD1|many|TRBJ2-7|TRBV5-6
TGTGCCAGCAGCTTGCTTCCGGGACAGGGGGCGTACGAGCAGTACTTC
CASSLLPGQGAYEQYF
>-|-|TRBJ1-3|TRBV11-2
TGTGCCAGCAGCCCCCGTTTTACTGGAAACACCATATATTTT
CASSPRFTGNTIYF
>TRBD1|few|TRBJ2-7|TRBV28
TGTGCCAGCAGTTCCGGACCCGGACAGGCAGACTCCTACGAGCAGTACTTC
CASSSGPGQADSYEQYF
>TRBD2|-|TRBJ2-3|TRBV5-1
TGCGCCAGCAGCTCCGGACTAGCGGCCAGCGATACGCAGTATTTT
CASSSGLAASDTQYF
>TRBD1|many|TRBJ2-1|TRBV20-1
TGCAGTGCTAGATGGTGGGGGACAGGGGGCGCAGACGGCAATGAGCAGTTCTTC
CSARWWGTGGADGNEQFF
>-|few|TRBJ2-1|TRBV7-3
TGTGCCAGCAGCTTAACTAGCGGAGGCTACAATGAGCAGTTCTTC
CASSLTSGGYNEQFF
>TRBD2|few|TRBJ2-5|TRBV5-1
TGCGCCAGCAGCTCCCCCTTACTAGCGGGAGGGGCCCACCAAGAGACCCAGTACTTC
CASSSPLLAGGAHQETQYF
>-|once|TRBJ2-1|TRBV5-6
TGTGCCAGCAGCGGGGGGATCTACAATGAGCAGTTCTTC
CASSGGIYNEQFF
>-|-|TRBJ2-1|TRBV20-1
TGCAGTGCTAATGGTAGCATGGATCTCTACAATGAGCAGTTCTTC
CSANGSMDLYNEQFF
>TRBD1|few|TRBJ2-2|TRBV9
TGTGCCAGCAGCGGGACAGGGGAGGTCGGGGAGCTGTTTTTT
CASSGTGEVGELFF
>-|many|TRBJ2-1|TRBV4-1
TGCGCCAGCAGCCAAGATACGGGCTCCTACAATGAGCAGTTCTTC
CASSQDTGSYNEQFF
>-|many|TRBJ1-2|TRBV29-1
TGCAGCGTTGAGAAGGAAGCCTATGGCTACACCTTC
CSVEKEAYGYTF
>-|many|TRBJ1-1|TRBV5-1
TGCGCCAGCAGCCCTGGAGCCAGTCAGAACACTGAAGCTTTCTTT
CASSPGASQNTEAFF
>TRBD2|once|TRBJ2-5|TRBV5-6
TGTGCCAGCAGCTGGCGGGAGGGGCAAGAGACCCAGTACTTC
CASSWREGQETQYF
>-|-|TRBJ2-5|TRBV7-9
TGTGCCAGCAGCGTCCGGGACACACTCCAAGAGACCCAGTACTTC
CASSVRDTLQETQYF